These 9 T cell receptor beta chains were all obtained from the same sample, sequenced in a study of CD8 T cells in ankylosing spondylitis. One entry per CDR3 protein, called by TCRdb with MiXCR from the 5' RACE reads. The sample records roughly 180,000 distinct CDR3 sequences, approximately 9.9% being singletons. The sample consisted of blood, either unsorted or a sorted T cell fraction (not recorded which). These receptors were taken from a female donor with ankylosing spondylitis or in good health (not recorded which).

This clonotype was detected only a few times. This chain links TRBV6-2 or TRBV6-3 with TRBJ1-1; D possibly corresponds to TRBD1 (6 bases). Between the trimmed V and J ends, which lost 2 bases and 3 bases, there was a span of 16 bases. The germline gives CDR1 MNHEY, CDR2 SVGEGT. The CDR3 contains 16 residues. CDR3 DNA: TGTGCCAGCAGTTACGAGTTAGGGGAGGGGGACACTGAAGCTTTCTTT. Translating gives CASSYELGEGDTEAFF.

The J gene is TRBJ2-3, the V gene TRBV24-1; D possibly corresponds to TRBD1 (5 bases). Germline-derived CDR1 and CDR2 are KGHDR and SFDVKD. This CDR3 comprises 16 residues. Deletions cut 4 bases from V and 3 bases from J, with 16 bases between. The CDR3 sequence: CATSDSSRDLTDTQYF. The DNA for the CDR3 is TGTGCCACCAGTGACTCCTCCAGGGATTTAACAGATACGCAGTATTTT.

The rearrangement joins TRBV5-5 to TRBJ1-1, with D unclear. The CDR3 is 13 amino acids. Germline-derived CDR1 and CDR2 are SGHKS and YYEKEE (reference sequence). V lost 7 bases and J 7 bases, leaving 17 bases between the germline ends. This chain's CDR3 is CASGPGLLCEAFF. CDR3 in DNA: TGTGCCAGCGGCCCTGGGCTTCTCTGTGAAGCTTTCTTT. The full variable domain, its missing parts supplied by reference TRBV5-5 and TRBJ1-1, is DAGVTQSPTHLIKTRGQQVTLRCSPISGHKSVSWYQQVLGQGPQFIFQYYEKEERGRGNFPDRFSARQFPNYSSELNVNALLLGDSALYLCASGPGLLCEAFFGQGTRLTVV.

The CDR3 nucleotides read TGTGCCAGCAGGACAGAGGACGGGACCTCCTACGAGCAGTACTTC. Its translation: CASRTEDGTSYEQYF. The rearrangement uses TRBV6-1 and TRBJ2-7; D is tentatively TRBD1 or TRBD2 (5 bases each). Germline V gene data show CDR1 as MNHNS and CDR2 as SASEGT. The CDR3 runs to 15 residues. Trimming pared 6 bases from V and 0 bases from J, leaving 15 bases between.

This clonotype was seen many times. This chain links TRBV4-2 with TRBJ2-1, with 9 nucleotides matching TRBD2. CDR3 size: 16 residues. CDR1 and CDR2 from the germline V gene are LGHNA and YNFKEQ. V shed 7 bases, J shed 3 bases, and the junction held 10 bases outside the gene matches. This CDR3 reads CASTGLSSGIYNEQFF. In nucleotides, the CDR3 is TGTGCCAGCACAGGCCTTTCTAGCGGGATCTACAATGAGCAGTTCTTC.

CDR3: CASSPLTSGNHNEQFF. DNA of the CDR3: TGTGCCAGCAGTCCTCTGACTAGCGGGAACCACAATGAGCAGTTCTTC. V usage is TRBV6-1 and J usage is TRBJ2-1; 11 bases fit TRBD2. Germline-derived CDR1 and CDR2 are MNHNS and SASEGT. Losses at the gene ends were 5 bases for V and 5 bases for J; bases not matched to a gene: 8. This CDR3 has 16 amino acids.

The gene calls are TRBV20-1 and TRBJ2-1, with D possibly TRBD2 on 6 matching bases. There are 14 residues in the CDR3. CDR1 is DFQATT and CDR2 is SNEGSKA in the germline V gene (reference sequence). V was clipped by 3 bases and J by 7 bases, with 16 bases between them. CDR3 sequence reads: CSASDRGIGNEQFF. The CDR3 DNA is TGCAGTGCTAGTGATCGCGGGATAGGGAATGAGCAGTTCTTC.

The chain joins TRBV27 to TRBJ2-1; TRBD2 matches 11 bases. Trimming removed 4 bases from V and 7 bases from J; junction bases left unmatched: 9. The CDR3 is made up of 16 amino acids. Germline CDR1 is MNHEY and CDR2 is SMNVEV (reference sequence). CDR3 DNA: TGTGCCAGCAGTTCCGGGACTAGCGGACGTTGGAATGAGCAGTTCTTC. Its translation is CASSSGTSGRWNEQFF.

This sequence joins TRBV11-2 and TRBJ2-5, with D perhaps TRBD2 (6 bases). Trimming shortened V by 9 bases and J by 4 bases, and 15 bases separated the two germline ends. The CDR3 contains 13 residues. The germline V gene encodes CDR1 SGHAT and CDR2 FQNNGV. In nucleotides, the CDR3 is TGTGCCAGTAGGCGGGAAGGGACAGAGACCCAGTACTTC. Residues: CASRREGTETQYF.